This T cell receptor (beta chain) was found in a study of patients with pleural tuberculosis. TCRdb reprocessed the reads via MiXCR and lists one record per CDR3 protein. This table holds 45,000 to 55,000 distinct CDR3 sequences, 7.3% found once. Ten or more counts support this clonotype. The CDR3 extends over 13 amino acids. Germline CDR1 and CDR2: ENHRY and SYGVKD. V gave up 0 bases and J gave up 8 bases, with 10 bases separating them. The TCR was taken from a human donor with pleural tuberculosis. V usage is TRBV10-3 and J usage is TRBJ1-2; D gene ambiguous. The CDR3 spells CAISESGDGGYTF. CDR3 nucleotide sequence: TGTGCCATCAGTGAGTCTGGGGATGGCGGCTACACCTTC.